Only one count was recorded for the clone carrying this TCR beta chain. Its antigen is currently unknown. Viral peptide pool expansion of antigen-specific CD4+ T cells preceded sequencing in the ViraFEST assay. With more than 9 days of culture completed, CD4+ T cells were isolated. Subjects were given two BNT162b2 or mRNA-1273 vaccine doses. Testing of the vaccine recipients showed negative nucleocapsid antibodies and no prior SARS-CoV-2 infection. The CDR3 sequence is 15 residues long. V was shortened by 5 bases and J by 3 bases, with 14 bases between the two germline ends. Germline lookup yields CDR1 SGHTA and CDR2 FQGTGA. The entry originates in a study of vaccination effects on CD4 cells after COVID-19. About the study: Post-vaccine samples followed the second dose by a median of 72 days.

TCRdb's copy holds only in-frame clones and misses some; the assay was immunoSEQ multiplex PCR. The sample has approximately 24,000 clones, 75% to 85% seen once. The chain employs TRBV7-3 and TRBJ2-1, with a tentative D call TRBD1 (6 bases). The sequence was collected from a human donor who received a COVID-19 vaccine. Some clones in this sample may be carry-over from other donors' samples. This material consisted of CD4+ T cells from PBMCs cultured with SARS-CoV-2 spike peptides, taken after COVID-19 vaccination. CDR3 sequence reads: CASSPQGYFYNEQFF. The CDR3 DNA sequence: TGTGCCAGCAGCCCTCAGGGGTATTTCTACAATGAGCAGTTCTTC.